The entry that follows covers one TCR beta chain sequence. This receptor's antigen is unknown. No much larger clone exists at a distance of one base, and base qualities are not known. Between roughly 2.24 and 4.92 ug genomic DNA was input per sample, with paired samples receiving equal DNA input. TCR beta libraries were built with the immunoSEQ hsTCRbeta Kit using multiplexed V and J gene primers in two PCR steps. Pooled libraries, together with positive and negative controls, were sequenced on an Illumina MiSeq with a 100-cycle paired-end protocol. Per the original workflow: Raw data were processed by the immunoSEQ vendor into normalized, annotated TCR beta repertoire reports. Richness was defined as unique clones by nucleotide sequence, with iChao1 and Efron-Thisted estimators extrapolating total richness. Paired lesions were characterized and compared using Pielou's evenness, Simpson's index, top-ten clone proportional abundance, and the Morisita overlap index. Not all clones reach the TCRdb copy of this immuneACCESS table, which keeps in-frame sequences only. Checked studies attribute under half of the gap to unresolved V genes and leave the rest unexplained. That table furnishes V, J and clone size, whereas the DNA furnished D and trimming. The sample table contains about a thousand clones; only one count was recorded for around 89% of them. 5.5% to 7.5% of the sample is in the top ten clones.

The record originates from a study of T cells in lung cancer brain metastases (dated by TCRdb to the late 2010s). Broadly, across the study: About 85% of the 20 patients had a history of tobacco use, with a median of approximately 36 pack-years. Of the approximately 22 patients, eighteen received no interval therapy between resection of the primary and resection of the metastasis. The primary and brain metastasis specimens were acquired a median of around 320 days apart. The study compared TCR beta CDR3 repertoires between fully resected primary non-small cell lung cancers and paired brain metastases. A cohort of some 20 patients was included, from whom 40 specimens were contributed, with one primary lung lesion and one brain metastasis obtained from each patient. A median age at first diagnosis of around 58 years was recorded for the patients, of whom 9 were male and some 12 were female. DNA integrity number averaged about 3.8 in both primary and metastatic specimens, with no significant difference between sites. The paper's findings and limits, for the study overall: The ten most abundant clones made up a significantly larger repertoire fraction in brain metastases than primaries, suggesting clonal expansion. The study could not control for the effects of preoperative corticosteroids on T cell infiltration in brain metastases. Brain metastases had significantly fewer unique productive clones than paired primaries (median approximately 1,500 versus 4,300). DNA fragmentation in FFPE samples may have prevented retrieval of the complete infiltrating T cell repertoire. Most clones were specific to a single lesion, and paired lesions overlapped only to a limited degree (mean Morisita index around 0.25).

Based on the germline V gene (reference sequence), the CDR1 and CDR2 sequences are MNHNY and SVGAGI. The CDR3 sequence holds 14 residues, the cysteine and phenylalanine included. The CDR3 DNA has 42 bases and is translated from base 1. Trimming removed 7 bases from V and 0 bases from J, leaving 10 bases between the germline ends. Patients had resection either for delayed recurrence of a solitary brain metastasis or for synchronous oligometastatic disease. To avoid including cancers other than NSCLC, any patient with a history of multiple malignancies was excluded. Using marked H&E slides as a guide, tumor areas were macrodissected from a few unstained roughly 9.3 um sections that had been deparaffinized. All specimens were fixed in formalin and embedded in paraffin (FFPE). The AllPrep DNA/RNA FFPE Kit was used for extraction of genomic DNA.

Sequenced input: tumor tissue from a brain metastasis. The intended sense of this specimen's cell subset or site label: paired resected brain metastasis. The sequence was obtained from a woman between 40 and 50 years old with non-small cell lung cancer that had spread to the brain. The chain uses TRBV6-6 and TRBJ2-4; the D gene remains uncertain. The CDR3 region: CASNPWVAKNIQYF. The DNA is TGTGCCAGCAACCCCTGGGTAGCCAAAAACATTCAGTACTTC.